This TCR beta chain was identified in a study of blood T cell repertoires in COVID-19. The wider study: The origin of the acute and convalescent COVID-19 samples was the United States, Italy and Spain. The cDNA or gDNA used as material had been derived from T cells, B-cell-depleted T cells, or PBMCs.

In the original workflow: Reference gene primer amplification in the assay estimated nucleated cell counts. Data came from immunoSEQ multiplex PCR; TCRdb stores just in-frame clones and leaves some out. V and J calls and clone size are those listed in that table; D and trimming were worked out from the DNA. The sample shows 130,000 to 150,000 clones, about three quarters of them seen only once. In this sample, this clone turned up a few times. V lost 4 bases to trimming and J lost 5 bases, with 9 bases between them. CDR1 is LNHDA, CDR2 SQIVND, per germline (reference sequence). The CDR3 runs 12 residues.

The sequence was collected from a man older than 75 with acute or convalescent COVID-19. The rearrangement joins TRBV19 to TRBJ2-7; possible D gene TRBD2, 6 bases. Sequenced: peripheral blood. The CDR3 reads CASSTGGNEQYF. DNA for the CDR3: TGTGCCAGTAGTACAGGAGGGAACGAGCAGTACTTC. The entire variable domain, with the rest obtained from reference TRBV19 and TRBJ2-7, is as follows: DGGITQSPKYLFRKEGQNVTLSCEQNLNHDAMYWYRQDPGQGLRLIYYSQIVNDFQKGDIAEGYSVSREKKESFPLTVTSAQKNPTAFYLCASSTGGNEQYFGPGTRLTVT.